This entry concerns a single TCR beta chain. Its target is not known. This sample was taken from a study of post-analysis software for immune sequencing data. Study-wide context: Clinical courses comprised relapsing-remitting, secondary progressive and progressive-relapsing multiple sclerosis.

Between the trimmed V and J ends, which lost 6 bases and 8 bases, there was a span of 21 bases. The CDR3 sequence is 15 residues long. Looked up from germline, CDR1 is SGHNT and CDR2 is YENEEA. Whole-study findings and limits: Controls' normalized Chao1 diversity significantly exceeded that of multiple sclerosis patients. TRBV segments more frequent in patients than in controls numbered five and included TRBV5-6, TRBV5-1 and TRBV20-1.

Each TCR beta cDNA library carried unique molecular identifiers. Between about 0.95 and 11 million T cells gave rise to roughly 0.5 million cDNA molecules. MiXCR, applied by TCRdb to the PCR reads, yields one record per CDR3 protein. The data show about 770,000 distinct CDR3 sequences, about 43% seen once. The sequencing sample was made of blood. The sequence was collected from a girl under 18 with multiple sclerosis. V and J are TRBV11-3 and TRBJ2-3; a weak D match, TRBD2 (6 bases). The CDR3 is CASSSGSGNGVTQYF. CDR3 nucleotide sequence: TGTGCCAGCAGTTCGGGTAGCGGAAATGGAGTTACGCAGTATTTT.